A single sample gave rise to the 14 T cell receptor beta chains below, sequenced in a study of T cell repertoires in cytomegalovirus infection. TCRdb re-called the reads through MiXCR, storing one row per CDR3 protein. The sample records about 110,000 distinct CDR3 sequences, roughly 40% being singletons. The antigens of these receptors remain unknown. The input for sequencing was CD8+ T cells from cultured PBMCs, taken from culture after CMV antigen stimulation. The receptors stem from a human donor in good health (CMV status not recorded). Some clones in this sample may be carry-over from other donors' samples.

The rearrangement uses TRBV29-1 and TRBJ2-7; possible D gene TRBD2, 7 bases. The CDR3 covers 13 residues. Trimming left V 4 bases short and J 0 bases short, with 10 bases between. Germline CDR1 and CDR2: SQVTM and ANQGSEA. CDR3 amino acids: CSVVGGVSYEQYF. CDR3 coding DNA: TGCAGCGTTGTAGGGGGGGTCTCCTACGAGCAGTACTTC.

This clonotype has more than one count but fewer than ten. The chain couples TRBV6-6 to TRBJ2-2, with a tentative D call TRBD2 (5 bases). CDR1 and CDR2 from the germline V gene are MNHNY and SVGAGI (reference sequence). V lost 5 bases to trimming and J lost 4 bases, with 17 bases between them. CDR3 length: 16 residues. CDR3 protein: CASSPEVRFSTGELFF. Written as DNA, the CDR3 is TGTGCCAGCAGTCCGGAGGTCAGGTTCAGCACCGGGGAGCTGTTTTTT.

This clonotype is a singleton in its sample. The rearrangement joins TRBV19 to TRBJ2-5, with TRBD2 matching over 10 bases. V lost 1 base, J lost 5 bases, and 25 bases stayed unmatched. The CDR3 loop spans 22 amino acids. CDR1 LNHDA and CDR2 SQIVND come from the germline V gene (reference sequence). The CDR3 region is CASSIGVTGVPSGGTWRETQYF. CDR3 DNA sequence: TGTGCCAGTAGTATAGGAGTAACAGGGGTGCCTAGCGGGGGTACCTGGCGGGAGACCCAGTACTTC.

This clonotype has ten or more counts. The genes are TRBV19 and TRBJ1-6; TRBD1 might be the D (6 bases). Per germline, CDR1 LNHDA and CDR2 SQIVND (reference sequence). The CDR3 runs 15 residues. The germline V and J ends were trimmed by 7 bases and 6 bases, with 16 bases remaining between them. The DNA for the CDR3 is TGTGCCAGTACCCTGGGGGACATCTTTAATTCACCCCTCCACTTT. Translation: CASTLGDIFNSPLHF.

The chain joins TRBV4-2 to TRBJ2-7, with D perhaps TRBD1 or TRBD2 (7 bases each). Trimming cost V 4 bases and J 3 bases, with 19 bases left between them. Looked up from germline, CDR1 is LGHNA and CDR2 is YNFKEQ. The CDR3 is made up of 16 amino acids. CDR3 loop: CASSRAAQGGDYEQYF. The CDR3 bases are TGTGCCAGCAGCCGCGCAGCCCAGGGGGGGGACTACGAGCAGTACTTC.

The V gene is TRBV5-1, the J gene TRBJ1-2; no reliable D call. The CDR3 spans 14 residues. The germline V and J ends were trimmed by 3 bases and 0 bases, with 9 bases remaining between them. The germline gives CDR1 SGHRS, CDR2 YFSETQ. This CDR3 reads CASSYRDPNYGYTF. CDR3 DNA: TGCGCCAGCAGCTACCGGGATCCTAACTATGGCTACACCTTC. The full variable domain, with the rest looked up from reference TRBV5-1 and TRBJ1-2, is KAGVTQTPRYLIKTRGQQVTLSCSPISGHRSVSWYQQTPGQGLQFLFEYFSETQRNKGNFPGRFSGRQFSNSRSEMNVSTLELGDSALYLCASSYRDPNYGYTFGSGTRLTVV.

The chain recombines TRBV20-1 with TRBJ1-2, with D possibly matching TRBD1 (5 bases). Germline loops: CDR1 DFQATT, CDR2 SNEGSKA (reference sequence). V lost 0 bases and J lost 3, with 17 bases in between. This CDR3 has 16 amino acids. CDR3 sequence (DNA): TGCAGTGCTAGAGAGAGCAGCGGGGGGATACACTATGGCTACACCTTC. As protein: CSARESSGGIHYGYTF.

This chain links TRBV12-3 or TRBV12-4 with TRBJ2-2, with 8 bases fitting TRBD2. The CDR3 spans 15 residues. Trimming cost V 6 bases and J 2 bases; bases outside gene matches: 5. The DNA of the CDR3 is TGTGCCAGCAGCAGTCTAGCGGGTAACACCGGGGAGCTGTTTTTT. It yields the protein CASSSLAGNTGELFF.

The rearrangement uses TRBV4-1 and TRBJ2-7; D is tentatively TRBD1 or TRBD2 (5 bases each). CDR1 and CDR2 from the germline V gene are MGHRA and YSYEKL. V shed 5 bases and J shed 2 bases, with 16 bases lying between them. The CDR3 is 15 residues long. CDR3 DNA sequence: TGCGCCAGCAGCTCGGATTGGGGGTACGCCTACGAGCAGTACTTC. Amino acid sequence: CASSSDWGYAYEQYF.

On this clonotype itself: The junction shows a germline mismatch at one end, possibly a read error. The chain combines TRBV5-3 with TRBJ2-7; 8 bases are a match to TRBD1. Being an ORF, TRBV5-3 has a function that is uncertain. This CDR3 region has 14 residues. The CDR3 reads CASSYGTGPYEQYF. DNA for the CDR3: TGTGCCAGCAGCTATGGGACAGGACCCTACGAGCAGTACTTC.

The rearrangement uses TRBV6-2 or TRBV6-3 and TRBJ2-1; tentative D call: TRBD2 (6 bases). Trimming took 5 bases from V and 2 from J, leaving 22 bases between them. The length of the CDR3 is 18 residues. Germline CDR1 MNHEY, CDR2 SVGEGT. Here the CDR3 DNA reads TGTGCCAGCAGTCCCGGGACTCCTACTACCCTCCCCTACAATGAGCAGTTCTTC. Protein: CASSPGTPTTLPYNEQFF.

This chain links TRBV9 with TRBJ1-4, with 7 bases fitting TRBD1. CDR3 length: 16 amino acids. Germline CDR1 SGDLS, CDR2 YYNGEE. J gave up 7 bases and V 0 bases, and 9 bases lay outside the gene matches. CDR3 amino acids: CASSVVPTGKREKLFF. Written as DNA, the CDR3 is TGTGCCAGCAGCGTAGTACCGACAGGGAAGCGTGAAAAACTGTTTTTT.

The rearrangement joins TRBV19 to TRBJ1-5, with D unclear. The V gene's germline CDR1 is LNHDA and CDR2 SQIVND (reference sequence). This CDR3 has 14 residues. Trimming removed 10 bases at V and 0 bases at J, with 13 bases between. CDR3 DNA: TGTGCCATGGGTAAACTTCTTAGCAATCAGCCCCAGCATTTT. Residues: CAMGKLLSNQPQHF.

This clonotype was detected many times. The chain recombines TRBV12-3 or TRBV12-4 with TRBJ2-3; possible D gene TRBD1, 5 bases. CDR3 length: 14 residues. V was trimmed by 6 bases and J by 2 bases, leaving 12 bases between them. The DNA for the CDR3 is TGTGCCAGCAGCCGTGGACACCTCACAGATACGCAGTATTTT. Translation: CASSRGHLTDTQYF.